The 27 T cell receptor beta chains presented below share a single source sample, sequenced in a study of blood T cell repertoires in COVID-19. Sequencing used immunoSEQ multiplex PCR; TCRdb keeps in-frame clones, though not all of them. The sample records about 350,000 clones, approximately 89% being singletons. Sequenced input: peripheral blood. The origin of the receptors is a woman aged 55-70 years with COVID-19, enrolled during active disease.

This clone appeared once. The chain couples TRBV6-5 to TRBJ2-1; 11 nucleotides line up with TRBD2. The trim removed 9 bases at V and 7 bases at J, leaving 8 bases unmatched. This CDR3 contains 14 residues. Per germline, CDR1 MNHEY and CDR2 SVGAGI. Here the CDR3 reads CASIAGGPENEQFF. CDR3 DNA sequence: TGTGCCAGTATAGCGGGGGGGCCGGAGAATGAGCAGTTCTTC.

CDR3 in amino acids: CATRGLGGEQYF. For the CDR3, the DNA is TGTGCCACCCGGGGGTTGGGCGGCGAGCAGTACTTC. The chain has TRBV25-1 and TRBJ2-7; D possibly corresponds to TRBD2 (6 bases). This CDR3 comprises 12 residues. V lost 10 bases, J lost 6 bases, and 16 bases lay in between. CDR1 and CDR2 (germline): MGHDK, SYGVNS.

V usage is TRBV6-6 and J usage is TRBJ1-5, with TRBD1 matching 7 bases. V was pared by 2 bases and J by 0 bases, with 1 base of the junction left unmatched. CDR1 is MNHNY and CDR2 is SVGAGI in the germline V gene (reference sequence). There are 15 residues in the CDR3. CDR3 sequence (DNA): TGTGCCAGCAGTTACAACAGGGGTAGCAATCAGCCCCAGCATTTT. This encodes CASSYNRGSNQPQHF.

Comment on this clone: This sample includes further DNA sequences coding for the same CDR3. This chain joins TRBV19 and TRBJ2-2; D not resolved. Germline CDR1 is LNHDA and CDR2 is SQIVND (reference sequence). V gave up 3 bases and J gave up 1 base, with 6 bases separating them. There are 14 residues in the CDR3. CDR3 loop: CASSIRQNTGELFF. In DNA, the CDR3 is TGTGCCAGTAGTATCCGACAGAACACCGGGGAGCTGTTTTTT.

This sequence joins TRBV5-1 and TRBJ2-5, with 8 bases identical to TRBD2. The CDR3 consists of 14 residues. With V trimmed by 5 bases and J by 5 bases, 8 bases remained unmatched. Germline loops: CDR1 SGHRS, CDR2 YFSETQ. CDR3 protein: CASSAVGGGETQYF. The CDR3 DNA reads TGCGCCAGCAGTGCTGTTGGCGGGGGGGAGACCCAGTACTTC.

V and J are TRBV10-3 and TRBJ2-3, with 8 bases fitting TRBD2. The V gene's germline CDR1 is ENHRY and CDR2 SYGVKD. The V segment lost 4 bases and the J segment 4 bases; nucleotides outside the gene matches: 4. This CDR3 is 14 amino acids long. As DNA, the CDR3 is TGTGCCATCAGTGGGGGACTAGACTCAGATACGCAGTATTTT. It specifies CAISGGLDSDTQYF.

V and J are TRBV6-6 and TRBJ1-3, with 8 bases that match TRBD1. V shed 5 bases, J shed 6 bases, and the junction held 6 bases outside the gene matches. The CDR3 contains 14 residues. From germline, CDR1 is MNHNY and CDR2 SVGAGI (reference sequence). The DNA for the CDR3 is TGTGCCAGCAGTACCGGACAGGGTTCAAACACCATATATTTT. Translation: CASSTGQGSNTIYF.

CDR3 in DNA: TGCGCCAGCAGCTTACTACAGGGCGCTGGCTACACCTTC. It yields the protein CASSLLQGAGYTF. This rearrangement joins TRBV5-1 to TRBJ1-2, with a weak D call TRBD1 (6 bases). Trimming stripped 2 bases from V and 7 bases from J, with 12 bases between. CDR1 SGHRS and CDR2 YFSETQ come from the germline V gene. The CDR3 totals 13 residues.

The V gene is TRBV10-2, the J gene TRBJ1-2; TRBD1 matches at 8 bases. The CDR3 spans 11 residues. The germline V gene encodes CDR1 WSHSY and CDR2 SAAADI. V was pared by 8 bases and J by 7 bases, with 3 bases of the junction left unmatched. CDR3 DNA sequence: TGCGCCAGCCAGGGGGCGAGTGGCTACACCTTC. Translation gives CASQGASGYTF.

This clone was seen a handful of times. This chain uses TRBV5-8 with TRBJ1-2; unclear D gene. V shed 2 bases and J shed 4 bases, with 9 bases lying between them. This CDR3 is built from 13 residues. The germline V gene has CDR1 SGHTS and CDR2 YDEGEE. The CDR3 DNA follows: TGTGCCAGCAGCTTCATGACTTTCTATGGCTACACCTTC. It specifies CASSFMTFYGYTF.

The CDR3 coding sequence is TGTGCCAGCAGTCCCAGTCCAACTAATGAAAAACTGTTTTTT. It yields the protein CASSPSPTNEKLFF. This chain connects TRBV5-6 to TRBJ1-4; D gene unclear. The germline V gene has CDR1 SGHDT and CDR2 YYEEEE. Trimming shortened V by 5 bases and J by 0 bases, and 8 bases separated the two germline ends. The CDR3 sequence is 14 residues long.

The rearrangement joins TRBV30 to TRBJ2-5, with TRBD2 identical over 15 bases. Germline CDR1 GTSNPN, CDR2 SVGIG (reference sequence). The CDR3 extends over 15 amino acids. V lost 2 bases to trimming and J lost 4 bases; unmatched junction nucleotides: 2. CDR3 sequence: CAWSRTSGGAETQYF. The DNA of the CDR3 is TGTGCCTGGAGTAGGACTAGCGGGGGGGCAGAGACCCAGTACTTC.

This rearrangement joins TRBV27 to TRBJ1-1; tentative D call: TRBD1 (6 bases). V was shortened by 1 base and J by 4 bases, with 13 bases between the two germline ends. Germline CDR1 reads MNHEY; CDR2 reads SMNVEV (reference sequence). This CDR3 comprises 15 residues. CDR3 DNA: TGTGCCAGCAGTTTATGGGGGGGGCGCCTCACTGAAGCTTTCTTT. Translating gives CASSLWGGRLTEAFF.

This chain connects TRBV7-9 to TRBJ1-2; 9 bases agree with TRBD1. V was pared by 5 bases and J by 4 bases, with 8 bases of the junction left unmatched. Germline lookup yields CDR1 SEHNR and CDR2 FQNEAQ (reference sequence). The CDR3 contains 15 residues. DNA of the CDR3: TGTGCCAGCAGCCCTTTGGGACAGGGTAGCTATGGCTACACCTTC. This encodes CASSPLGQGSYGYTF.

Turning to this clone: Other DNA sequences from this sample encode an identical CDR3 as well. The V gene is TRBV18, the J gene TRBJ1-1; 10 bases agree with TRBD1. Losses at the gene ends were 1 base for V and 6 bases for J; bases not matched to a gene: 2. Looked up from germline, CDR1 is KGHSH and CDR2 is LQKENI. The CDR3 sequence is 14 residues long. CDR3 sequence: CASSPRTGGAEAFF. The CDR3 DNA reads TGTGCCAGCTCACCACGGACAGGGGGGGCTGAAGCTTTCTTT.

The chain employs TRBV2 and TRBJ2-7; D is possibly TRBD1 (5 bases). CDR1 SNHLY and CDR2 FYNNEI come from the germline V gene. The V end was cut by 6 bases, the J end by 2 bases, with 5 bases between. This CDR3 comprises 11 residues. The CDR3 DNA is TGTGCCAGCAGACAGGCCTACGAGCAGTACTTC. The encoded protein is CASRQAYEQYF.

CDR3 nucleotides: TGTGCCAGCAGTATCCAACAGGGCCCGAACACTGAAGCTTTCTTT. Residues: CASSIQQGPNTEAFF. The V and J genes are TRBV2 and TRBJ1-1, with a tentative D call TRBD1 (6 bases). Germline V CDR1 and CDR2: SNHLY, FYNNEI. The CDR3 totals 15 residues. Trimming shortened V by 5 bases and J by 1 base, and 14 bases separated the two germline ends.

In its sample, this clone was seen a few times. V is TRBV14 and J is TRBJ1-2; TRBD1 is a possible D gene (6 bases). Between the trimmed V and J ends, which lost 4 bases and 8 bases, there was a span of 17 bases. CDR1 SGHDN and CDR2 FVKESK come from the germline V gene. The CDR3 has 14 residues. CDR3 in DNA: TGTGCCAGCAGCCCCGCCGGGGGGCCGGGAGGCTACACCTTC. Residues: CASSPAGGPGGYTF.

The V gene is TRBV18, the J gene TRBJ2-3; TRBD1 matches 8 bases. The germline V gene has CDR1 KGHSH and CDR2 LQKENI. V trimming: 3 bases; J trimming: 2 bases; junction bases outside the gene matches: 1. This CDR3 region has 14 residues. The CDR3: CASSPGQVTDTQYF. Here the CDR3 DNA reads TGTGCCAGCTCACCGGGACAGGTCACAGATACGCAGTATTTT.

The gene calls are TRBV6-6 and TRBJ1-1; 9 bases line up with TRBD1. Germline V gives CDR1 MNHNY, CDR2 SVGAGI (reference sequence). Trimming took 6 bases from V and 4 from J; bases not matched to a gene: 9. CDR3 length equals 15 residues. This CDR3 is CASRPNRGPGTEAFF. The CDR3 bases are TGTGCCAGCAGGCCAAACAGGGGGCCCGGCACTGAAGCTTTCTTT.

The chain recombines TRBV15 with TRBJ1-1, with D perhaps matching TRBD1 (6 bases). The ends were cut back, 5 bases at V and 6 bases at J, with 19 bases in the middle. CDR1 is LNHNV, CDR2 YYDKDF, per germline (reference sequence). There are 15 residues in the CDR3. The CDR3 loop is CATSAGANRGPEAFF. The CDR3 region has the DNA TGTGCCACCAGCGCGGGGGCAAACCGGGGCCCTGAAGCTTTCTTT.

V and J are TRBV6-5 and TRBJ2-1; D remains ambiguous. The CDR3 length is 13 residues. Germline V lookup: CDR1 MNHEY, CDR2 SVGAGI. V was cut by 4 bases and J by 4 bases, with 8 bases left in between. DNA for the CDR3: TGTGCCAGCAGTTTTCAGGATTACAATGAGCAGTTCTTC. Protein: CASSFQDYNEQFF.

The chain employs TRBV4-1 and TRBJ1-4; 8 nucleotides line up with TRBD1. Germline lookup yields CDR1 MGHRA and CDR2 YSYEKL. Losses at the gene ends were 4 bases for V and 4 bases for J; bases not matched to a gene: 2. The CDR3 runs 14 residues. The CDR3 spells CASSPDRVNEKLFF. CDR3 nucleotide sequence: TGCGCCAGCAGCCCGGACAGGGTTAATGAAAAACTGTTTTTT.

The J gene is TRBJ1-6, the V gene TRBV5-1; 7 bases agree with TRBD1. The CDR3 has 16 amino acids. V lost 3 bases to trimming and J lost 14 bases; unmatched junction nucleotides: 17. Germline V gene sequence: CDR1 SGHRS, CDR2 YFSETQ. The CDR3 spells CASSSWSGQGGRTLHF. CDR3 coding DNA: TGCGCCAGCAGCTCCTGGTCGGGCCAGGGGGGTCGGACCCTCCACTTT.

The genes are TRBV5-1 and TRBJ2-3, with 9 bases identical to TRBD2. CDR3 length: 16 residues. Germline values: CDR1 SGHRS, CDR2 YFSETQ. V shed 6 bases, J shed 2 bases, and the junction held 10 bases outside the gene matches. CDR3 nucleotides: TGCGCCAGCAACTATATTAGCGGGGGCCTCACAGATACGCAGTATTTT. Translated, it gives CASNYISGGLTDTQYF. Filled out from reference TRBV5-1 and TRBJ2-3, the complete variable domain reads KAGVTQTPRYLIKTRGQQVTLSCSPISGHRSVSWYQQTPGQGLQFLFEYFSETQRNKGNFPGRFSGRQFSNSRSEMNVSTLELGDSALYLCASNYISGGLTDTQYFGPGTRLTVL.

This sequence joins TRBV6-5 and TRBJ1-2; 8 nucleotides agree with TRBD1. Unmatched junction bases numbered 2, after V lost 0 bases and J lost 2 bases. Per germline, CDR1 MNHEY and CDR2 SVGAGI. The CDR3 runs 15 residues. In nucleotides, the CDR3 is TGTGCCAGCAGTTACTCCAACAGGGGGAACTATGGCTACACCTTC. Protein: CASSYSNRGNYGYTF.

This clone was recorded once. The chain employs TRBV29-1 and TRBJ2-2; D perhaps matches TRBD1 (5 bases). CDR3 length equals 11 residues. CDR1 is SQVTM, CDR2 ANQGSEA, per germline. Trimming pared 5 bases from V and 6 bases from J, leaving 7 bases between. CDR3 coding DNA: TGCAGCGTTCAGGGCCCCGGGGAGCTGTTTTTT. Translated: CSVQGPGELFF.